The rows below give T cell receptor beta chains drawn from one sample of a study of T cells expressing NK-cell markers. From the 5' RACE reads, TCRdb lists one entry per CDR3 protein and no DNA. Recorded for this sample: 550,000 or so distinct CDR3 sequences. The sample comprised blood T cells: a sorted CD56 or NKG2C T cell subset, CD4+ or CD8+ T cells, or bulk PBMC T cells (not recorded which). All receptors derive from a man aged 18 to 35 in good health. Both conserved end residues are part of each CDR3.

j_gene: TRBJ2-1; v_gene: TRBV25-1; CDR3aa: CASRGLAAYNEQFF
j_gene: TRBJ2-2; v_gene: TRBV11-1; CDR3aa: CASSLADLGLAGSRELFF
j_gene: TRBJ2-1; v_gene: TRBV20-1; CDR3aa: CSAKRTSGAYNEQFF
j_gene: TRBJ1-5; v_gene: TRBV15; CDR3aa: CATSTRQGLNQPQHF
j_gene: TRBJ1-5; v_gene: TRBV20-1; CDR3aa: CSAAAGRNQPQHF
j_gene: TRBJ2-1; v_gene: TRBV5-6; CDR3aa: CASSFSSGPLNEQFF
j_gene: TRBJ2-5; v_gene: TRBV30; CDR3aa: CAWKAGTFIHETQYF
j_gene: TRBJ1-3; v_gene: TRBV5-1; CDR3aa: CASSLAGTGQSSGNTIYF
j_gene: TRBJ2-5; v_gene: TRBV24-1; CDR3aa: CATSDPGTSGTKWETQYF
j_gene: TRBJ2-1; v_gene: TRBV10-2; CDR3aa: CASCREWYNEQFF
j_gene: TRBJ2-7; v_gene: TRBV10-3; CDR3aa: CAISESDRGFEQYF
j_gene: TRBJ2-1; v_gene: TRBV28; CDR3aa: CASSWKNEQFF
j_gene: TRBJ2-1; v_gene: TRBV7-3; CDR3aa: CASSLRRGSSYNEQFF
j_gene: TRBJ1-1; v_gene: TRBV6-5; CDR3aa: CASSYSVGFIAFF
j_gene: TRBJ2-3; v_gene: TRBV12-3/TRBV12-4; CDR3aa: CASSGIQTSGGHTDTQYF
j_gene: TRBJ1-2; v_gene: TRBV7-8; CDR3aa: CASSTGAGSSGYTF
j_gene: TRBJ2-5; v_gene: TRBV9; CDR3aa: CASSVGAQGQATQYF
j_gene: TRBJ1-5; v_gene: TRBV24-1; CDR3aa: CATSEQGGDQPQHF
j_gene: TRBJ2-7; v_gene: TRBV6-2/TRBV6-3; CDR3aa: CASSGTKRTYEQYF
j_gene: TRBJ2-1; v_gene: TRBV20-1; CDR3aa: CSGAGTPEWDSYNEQFF
j_gene: TRBJ2-7; v_gene: TRBV29-1; CDR3aa: CSVTQSTPTYEQYF
j_gene: TRBJ2-7; v_gene: TRBV20-1; CDR3aa: CSAHSRITYEQYF
j_gene: TRBJ2-5; v_gene: TRBV14; CDR3aa: CASSQQQGYQETQYF
j_gene: TRBJ2-5; v_gene: TRBV5-1; CDR3aa: CASSRTGQSQETQYF
j_gene: TRBJ2-1; v_gene: TRBV7-3; CDR3aa: CASAGTSGKDNEQFF
j_gene: TRBJ2-1; v_gene: TRBV6-5; CDR3aa: CASSYGSGGRANEQFF
j_gene: TRBJ2-2; v_gene: TRBV10-3; CDR3aa: CATQREAGELFF
j_gene: TRBJ2-5; v_gene: TRBV11-3; CDR3aa: CASSLARFQETQYF
j_gene: TRBJ2-1; v_gene: TRBV12-3/TRBV12-4; CDR3aa: CASSPRTGITYNEQFF
j_gene: TRBJ2-7; v_gene: TRBV6-1; CDR3aa: CASSGSSGEQYF
j_gene: TRBJ2-1; v_gene: TRBV5-1; CDR3aa: CASSLVGSSGRTYNEQFF
j_gene: TRBJ1-2; v_gene: TRBV20-1; CDR3aa: CSARTAGTGPYGYTF
j_gene: TRBJ2-7; v_gene: TRBV7-2; CDR3aa: CASSKLAGVRLYEQYF
j_gene: TRBJ1-1; v_gene: TRBV12-3/TRBV12-4; CDR3aa: CASSPPTGFGTEAFF
j_gene: TRBJ2-1; v_gene: TRBV28; CDR3aa: CASSPDRSNEQFF
j_gene: TRBJ2-5; v_gene: TRBV5-6; CDR3aa: CASSDPMGRETQYF
j_gene: TRBJ2-1; v_gene: TRBV5-1; CDR3aa: CASSLAREQYNEQFF
j_gene: TRBJ2-1; v_gene: TRBV29-1; CDR3aa: CSVEDLGIFTNEQFF
j_gene: TRBJ1-2; v_gene: TRBV6-1; CDR3aa: CASRPGSLYGYTF
j_gene: TRBJ1-1; v_gene: TRBV6-1; CDR3aa: CASIAGLSEAFF
j_gene: TRBJ1-6; v_gene: TRBV27; CDR3aa: CASRTGGGPLHF
j_gene: TRBJ1-2; v_gene: TRBV6-1; CDR3aa: CASSAGRSYGYTF
j_gene: TRBJ2-3; v_gene: TRBV28; CDR3aa: CASREGVGGTDTQYF
j_gene: TRBJ2-1; v_gene: TRBV7-9; CDR3aa: CASSHPGQVYNEQFF
j_gene: TRBJ2-6; v_gene: TRBV24-1; CDR3aa: CATSAETGGAGANVLTF
j_gene: TRBJ1-2; v_gene: TRBV9; CDR3aa: CASTTDSRNNYGYTF
j_gene: TRBJ2-3; v_gene: TRBV6-1; CDR3aa: CASSEDRVADTQYF
j_gene: TRBJ2-3; v_gene: TRBV11-2; CDR3aa: CASSPRLSGRASSTDTQYF
j_gene: TRBJ2-3; v_gene: TRBV20-1; CDR3aa: CSAAPMPSGGTDTQYF
j_gene: TRBJ2-3; v_gene: TRBV5-1; CDR3aa: CASSSARNTQYF
j_gene: TRBJ2-7; v_gene: TRBV6-1; CDR3aa: CASMPPGPAAYEQYF
j_gene: TRBJ2-2; v_gene: TRBV13; CDR3aa: CASSTGQMVAGELFF